Included here is one T cell receptor (beta chain) sequence, with context. Only a few counts were recorded for this clonotype. Its antigen is unknown. Base qualities are not provided; no much larger clone lies one nucleotide away. The treatment or condition tag for this specimen amounts to: in vitro stimulation with specific CMV peptide epitopes to enrich CMV-specific T cells. This record belongs to a study of T cell repertoires in cytomegalovirus infection (dated by TCRdb to between 2018 and 2021). Background on the whole study: Recently identified HLA-C-restricted CMV epitopes, whose presentation resists viral immunomodulation, were targeted by peptide stimulations together with well-studied HLA-B-restricted epitopes. Donor HLA type was relevant to the analysis, as public TCR beta signatures indicated carriage of CMV infection together with the matching HLA type. Findings and caveats that apply to the study as a whole: The ex vivo response was dominated by HLA-C-restricted CMV-specific TCR beta clonotypes, and the single most frequent clonotype in two of eight donors was supplied by these HLA-C-restricted clonotypes. Carriers of CMV infection plus the relevant HLA type were discriminated by the cumulative frequency of public TCR beta family members in the study cohort and in an independent approximately 360-donor cohort.

TCRdb shows the sequencer as Illumina HiSeq 1500. TCRdb applied fastp at Q25 and MiXCR to the public reads, then kept only in-frame beta chains. Every CDR3 protein is listed once, alongside the most common genes and DNA of its rows. Recorded for this sample are about 310,000 distinct CDR3 sequences; around 25% of them occurred a single time. Less than 15% of the sample rests with the top ten. V and J are truncated by 1 base and 5 bases respectively, leaving an intervening sequence of 14 bases. Reading from cysteine to phenylalanine, the CDR3 counts 15 amino acids. Only the CDR3 part of the read is kept: 45 bases, read in frame from the first base. Sequences SGHNT (CDR1) and YENEEA (CDR2) are obtained from the germline V gene.

The sequences come from cultured PBMCs, collected from culture after CMV antigen stimulation. The sequence joins TRBV11-3 to TRBJ2-5; TRBD2 is possibly the D segment (5 matching bases). This TCR derives from a human donor in good health (CMV status not recorded). Some clones in this sample may be carry-over from other donors' samples. CDR3 protein: CASSLASGIVETQYF. The bases read TGTGCCAGCAGCTTAGCGTCGGGAATTGTCGAGACCCAGTACTTC.